Described below is a single T cell receptor (beta chain) sequence and its context. Its specificity is not known. PCR amplification relied on 60 Vbeta primers (plus 13 Jbeta primers). This table comes from immunoSEQ multiplex PCR, and its TCRdb copy is limited to in-frame clones, with some not included. The sample lists some 130,000 clones; 80% to 90% were seen once. This sample is part of a study of cytomegalovirus exposure and HLA in healthy donors. Findings and limits, study-wide: Presence/absence analyses assumed roughly uniform sequencing depth across donors, which may not hold. Rarity marked most TCR sequences, yet some public TCRs occurred in many donors.

The CDR3 totals 13 residues. Looked up from germline, CDR1 is SQVTM and CDR2 is ANQGSEA. V lost 4 bases and J lost 6, with 12 bases in between. Material for sequencing was PBMCs. The origin of this receptor is a male donor in good health and CMV-seropositive. This chain joins TRBV29-1 and TRBJ2-2; tentatively, D is TRBD1 (8 bases). CDR3 nucleotide sequence: TGCAGCGTTGTCACAGGGGGGGCCGGGGAGCTGTTTTTT. This gives the protein CSVVTGGAGELFF.